The entry below gives a single T cell receptor (beta chain) sequence along with its context. Antigen specificity is unknown. Germline values: CDR1 SGHAT, CDR2 FQDESV (reference sequence). With V trimmed by 5 bases and J by 2 bases, 8 bases remained unmatched. CDR3 length equals 15 residues. TCRdb reprocessed the reads with MiXCR, giving one entry per CDR3 protein. The repertoire holds 600,000 to 700,000 distinct CDR3 sequences, around 32% seen once, with roughly 18% in the top ten. This sample is drawn from a study of T cell repertoires in cytomegalovirus infection. Overall study context: Well-studied HLA-B-restricted CMV epitopes were used in the study alongside recently identified HLA-C-restricted ones. Points from the study as a whole: Identification of carriers of CMV plus the relevant HLA was performed using cumulative public TCR beta family frequency. The study found HLA-C-restricted CMV-specific TCR beta clonotypes dominating the ex vivo response.

The sample in question was cultured PBMCs, obtained from culture after CMV antigen stimulation. V is TRBV11-1 and J is TRBJ2-7, with TRBD1 matching over 8 bases. The clonotype comes from a human donor in good health (CMV status not recorded). Some clones in this sample may be carry-over from other donors' samples. The CDR3 is CASSPRDRPAYEQYF. The CDR3 region has the DNA TGTGCCAGCAGCCCCCGGGACAGGCCAGCCTACGAGCAGTACTTC. Full variable domain (outside the CDR3, taken from reference TRBV11-1 and TRBJ2-7): EAEVAQSPRYKITEKSQAVAFWCDPISGHATLYWYRQILGQGPELLVQFQDESVVDDSQLPKDRFSAERLKGVDSTLKIQPAELGDSAMYLCASSPRDRPAYEQYFGPGTRLTVT.